These T cell receptor beta chains were read from a single sample in a study of T-cell reconstitution after alpha-beta-depleted transplantation in children. Each CDR3 protein gets one entry after TCRdb re-called the PCR reads with MiXCR. The data contain around 380,000 distinct CDR3 sequences, under 13% of them singletons. The input for sequencing was PBMCs from the stem cell graft donor, taken from the stem cell graft. The receptor set was obtained from a human donor who donated a stem cell graft to a child with acute myeloid leukemia. Each CDR3 is given with its conserved first and last residue. The order of the fields is V gene, D gene, CDR3 protein. The D gene is left open where the match is weak.

TRBV6-2/TRBV6-3 | TRBD2 | CASRFLTSGPYEQYF
TRBV25-1 | NA | CASSEEGEAYNEQFF
TRBV4-1 | TRBD1 | CASSQGQGVNNQPQHF
TRBV7-2 | NA | CASNPGGGTEAFF
TRBV14 | NA | CASSPIQGGKETQYF
TRBV7-8 | NA | CASSTRPGARTGELFF
TRBV20-1 | TRBD1 | CSAAIQGAWETQYF
TRBV5-1 | NA | CASSGRTPSGYTF
TRBV7-9 | TRBD2 | CASSLTGGRLNEQFF
TRBV20-1 | TRBD2 | CSARSASGRAGSNEQYF
TRBV7-6 | NA | CASRGILGRNTGELFF
TRBV6-2/TRBV6-3 | TRBD1 | CASTDRGGDEQYF
TRBV29-1 | TRBD1 | CSVQGQGTEAFF
TRBV29-1 | NA | CSVGGEYTEAFF
TRBV27 | NA | CASSFSGVREQYF
TRBV25-1 | NA | CASSDWARGTIGDYGYTF